One and the same sample provided the 18 T cell receptor beta chains below, sequenced in a study of vaccination and CD4 T cells after COVID-19 (dated by TCRdb to between 2022 and 2023). The library was produced with PCR. This sample was sequenced with an Illumina iSeq 100. TCR sequencing of DNA from cultured CD4+ T cells used the Oncomine TCR Beta short-read assay at the Johns Hopkins FTIC core. TCRdb reanalyzed the raw reads on its own, using fastp at Q25 for trimming and MiXCR for clone calling, and kept in-frame beta chains. Entries are consolidated by CDR3 protein sequence, retaining the most common genes and DNA. This sample gives approximately 13,000 distinct CDR3 sequences in total; approximately 79% of them show up just once. Over 25% of the sample is taken by the ten largest. Sample treatment or condition, as interpreted from the label and publication: roughly 11-day PBMC culture with coronavirus spike peptide pools or control peptides (ViraFEST assay).

Their recognized antigens are unknown. Source material: CD4+ T cells from blood, cultured in vitro. Receptor source: a human donor who had recovered from COVID-19.

The chain combines TRBV24-1 with TRBJ1-1; 8 positions match TRBD1. V gave up 7 bases and J gave up 6 bases; unmatched junction bases: 9. From germline, CDR1 is KGHDR and CDR2 SFDVKD. The CDR3 is 14 amino acids. CDR3 loop: CATRTGGDASEAFF. Here the CDR3 DNA reads TGTGCCACCAGAACAGGGGGAGATGCTTCTGAAGCTTTCTTT.

This chain links TRBV20-1 with TRBJ1-5; D call uncertain. The CDR3 totals 13 residues. V shed 3 bases and J shed 1 base, with 7 bases lying between them. CDR1 is DFQATT, CDR2 SNEGSKA, per germline (reference sequence). CDR3 sequence: CSASSRSNQPQHF. In DNA, the CDR3 is TGCAGTGCTAGCTCAAGGAGCAATCAGCCCCAGCATTTT.

This chain connects TRBV19 to TRBJ1-5, with D perhaps TRBD1 (5 bases). V was shortened by 5 bases and J by 11 bases, with 25 bases between the two germline ends. CDR3 size: 16 residues. The germline V gene has CDR1 LNHDA and CDR2 SQIVND (reference sequence). CDR3 sequence: CASSRRDPFFDPTQHF. The CDR3 DNA reads as TGTGCCAGTAGTCGCCGGGACCCTTTCTTTGATCCGACCCAGCATTTT.

This clonotype appeared a single time. The V and J genes are TRBV4-2 and TRBJ1-5, with TRBD1 matching over 9 bases. Per the germline V gene, CDR1 is LGHNA and CDR2 is YNFKEQ. J was trimmed by 0 bases and V by 1 base; bases with no gene match: 4. The CDR3 extends over 17 amino acids. The CDR3, as DNA: TGTGCCAGCAGCCAAGCTCGGGACAGGGTTAGCAATCAGCCCCAGCATTTT. It specifies CASSQARDRVSNQPQHF.

This clonotype appeared once. V usage is TRBV7-8 and J usage is TRBJ2-3, with 11 bases identical to TRBD2. Germline V gene sequence: CDR1 SGHVS, CDR2 FQNEAQ. With V trimmed by 5 bases and J by 0 bases, 10 bases remained unmatched. The CDR3 runs to 18 residues. In DNA, the CDR3 is TGTGCCAGCAGCGTGGGGACTAGCGGAGGGGGGAGCACAGATACGCAGTATTTT. It codes for CASSVGTSGGGSTDTQYF.

The CDR3 DNA reads TGTGCCTGGAGGCGGGTCAGGAACATGAACACTGAAGCTTTCTTT. Translation: CAWRRVRNMNTEAFF. This chain uses TRBV30 with TRBJ1-1; unclear D gene. The CDR3 spans 15 residues. Germline-derived CDR1 and CDR2 are GTSNPN and SVGIG (reference sequence). With 3 bases removed from V and 0 bases from J, the gap between germline ends came to 14 bases. The entire variable domain, with the rest obtained from reference TRBV30 and TRBJ1-1, is as follows: SQTIHQWPATLVQPVGSPLSLECTVEGTSNPNLYWYRQAAGRGLQLLFYSVGIGQISSEVPQNLSASRPQDRQFILSSKKLLLSDSGFYLCAWRRVRNMNTEAFFGQGTRLTVV.

The CDR3 sequence: CSATRSGGYTF. As DNA, the CDR3 is TGCAGTGCAACCCGATCAGGGGGCTACACCTTC. The chain joins TRBV20-1 to TRBJ1-2, with D tentatively TRBD1 (5 bases). CDR3 length: 11 amino acids. CDR1 and CDR2 (germline): DFQATT, SNEGSKA (reference sequence). Trimming stripped 6 bases from V and 8 bases from J, with 13 bases between.

The chain carries TRBV7-2 and TRBJ2-7, with TRBD1 matching 8 bases. Germline CDR1 SGHTA, CDR2 FQGNSA. The CDR3 is made up of 18 amino acids. V shed 2 bases and J 0 bases; nucleotides not matched to a gene: 12. The CDR3 coding sequence is TGTGCCAGCAGCTTATTCATACGACAGGGGAAGAGCTCCTACGAGCAGTACTTC. Its translation is CASSLFIRQGKSSYEQYF. The whole variable domain, remainder taken from reference TRBV7-2 and TRBJ2-7, is GAGVSQSPSNKVTEKGKDVELRCDPISGHTALYWYRQSLGQGLEFLIYFQGNSAPDKSGLPSDRFSAERTGGSVSTLTIQRTQQEDSAVYLCASSLFIRQGKSSYEQYFGPGTRLTVT.

V gene TRBV7-9 combines with J gene TRBJ1-1, with 8 bases that match TRBD1. In germline, CDR1 is SEHNR, CDR2 FQNEAQ (reference sequence). V lost 5 bases, J lost 0 bases, and 11 bases stayed unmatched. The CDR3 contains 17 residues. CDR3 DNA: TGTGCCAGCAGCCCTCTCTGGACAGGGTTATTGAACACTGAAGCTTTCTTT. Amino acid sequence: CASSPLWTGLLNTEAFF.

The rearrangement links TRBV6-2 or TRBV6-3 to TRBJ2-7; no definite D call. The germline V gene has CDR1 MNHEY and CDR2 SVGEGT. The CDR3 is made up of 14 amino acids. Trimming removed 6 bases from V and 6 bases from J, with 18 bases in between. DNA for the CDR3: TGTGCCAGCAGGCACGAACCGGACGTAAGCGAGCAGTACTTC. This gives the protein CASRHEPDVSEQYF.

J is TRBJ2-1 and V is TRBV15; 9 bases are shared with TRBD1. Germline V lookup: CDR1 LNHNV, CDR2 YYDKDF (reference sequence). CDR3 length: 17 amino acids. Losses at the gene ends were 0 bases for V and 7 bases for J; bases not matched to a gene: 10. The CDR3 protein is CATSRDLSGQGRNEQFF. CDR3 nucleotides: TGTGCCACCAGCAGAGATCTTTCAGGACAGGGGAGGAATGAGCAGTTCTTC.

V is TRBV20-1 and J is TRBJ2-5, with a possible D match to TRBD1 (5 bases). The CDR3 consists of 17 residues. Trimming took off 0 bases at V and 2 bases at J, with 19 bases between the two ends. Germline CDR1 DFQATT, CDR2 SNEGSKA (reference sequence). CDR3 in amino acids: CSARDWGKGYSQETQYF. The CDR3 bases are TGCAGTGCTAGAGATTGGGGTAAGGGGTACTCACAAGAGACCCAGTACTTC.

As DNA, the CDR3 is TGTGCCAGCAGTCCCCGGAGGGAGACCCAGTACTTC. This translates into CASSPRRETQYF. The V call is TRBV28, the J call TRBJ2-5, with D tentatively TRBD2 (5 bases). The CDR3 runs to 12 residues. Trimming pared 5 bases from V and 5 bases from J, leaving 9 bases between. Germline CDR1 and CDR2: MDHEN and SYDVKM.

CDR3 region: CASSSRTSRYGYTF. CDR3 in DNA: TGTGCCAGCAGCTCCCGGACGTCGCGGTATGGCTACACCTTC. V is TRBV7-7 and J is TRBJ1-2; D is uncertain. The CDR3 is 14 residues long. CDR1 SSHAT and CDR2 FNYEAQ come from the germline V gene (reference sequence). Trimming removed 4 bases at V and 5 bases at J, with 14 bases between.

The chain is built from TRBV6-2 or TRBV6-3 and TRBJ1-5; a possible D gene is TRBD1 (6 bases). The germline V and J ends were trimmed by 5 bases and 3 bases, with 17 bases remaining between them. The CDR3 spans 16 residues. Germline V gives CDR1 MNHEY, CDR2 SVGEGT. The CDR3: CASSKVLGQNNQPQHF. CDR3 nucleotide sequence: TGTGCCAGCAGTAAAGTACTAGGACAGAACAATCAGCCCCAGCATTTT.

The rearrangement uses TRBV15 and TRBJ2-5, with D perhaps TRBD1 or TRBD2 (6 bases each). This CDR3 comprises 14 residues. The V gene lost 5 bases and the J gene lost 5 bases, with 15 bases spanning the gap. CDR1 and CDR2 from the germline V gene are LNHNV and YYDKDF (reference sequence). CDR3 region: CATSRGGLLETQYF. The CDR3 nucleotides read TGTGCCACCAGCCGAGGGGGACTCCTTGAGACCCAGTACTTC.

The J gene is TRBJ1-6, the V gene TRBV20-1, with 8 bases aligning to TRBD1. Per germline, CDR1 DFQATT and CDR2 SNEGSKA (reference sequence). The ends lost 6 bases at V and 8 bases at J; junction bases unmatched: 12. This CDR3 has 15 amino acids. In nucleotides, the CDR3 is TGCAGTGCATGGTCGAACAGGGGGATTTATTCACCCCTCCACTTT. It translates to CSAWSNRGIYSPLHF.

The V call is TRBV15, the J call TRBJ1-2, with D tentatively TRBD1 (6 bases). The V gene's germline CDR1 is LNHNV and CDR2 YYDKDF (reference sequence). The CDR3 is made up of 15 amino acids. V lost 0 bases to trimming and J lost 5 bases, with 13 bases between them. The CDR3 loop is CATSRDGDTLYGYTF. The DNA for the CDR3 is TGTGCCACCAGCAGAGACGGGGACACACTTTATGGCTACACCTTC. Supplemented by reference TRBV15 and TRBJ1-2, the full variable domain reads DAMVIQNPRYQVTQFGKPVTLSCSQTLNHNVMYWYQQKSSQAPKLLFHYYDKDFNNEADTPDNFQSRRPNTSFCFLDIRSPGLGDTAMYLCATSRDGDTLYGYTFGSGTRLTVV.